The next 12 T cell receptor beta chains were all read from a single sample in a study of OX40 agonist ivuxolimab in advanced cancers. The repertoire was sequenced with immunoSEQ multiplex PCR; TCRdb's copy has only in-frame clones and lacks some. Of 60,000 to 65,000 clones listed, around 80% are singletons. This sample comprised CD4+ or CD8+ T cells sorted from blood, obtained in a trial of the OX40 agonist ivuxolimab. The receptor source for this set is an adult with an advanced solid tumor such as melanoma, head and neck, liver or kidney cancer.

The V call is TRBV2, the J call TRBJ1-6; D is unresolved. Germline V gene sequence: CDR1 SNHLY, CDR2 FYNNEI. Trimming left V 6 bases short and J 5 bases short, with 8 bases between. There are 13 residues in the CDR3. This CDR3 is CASRGGNNSPLHF. CDR3 nucleotide sequence: TGTGCCAGCAGGGGTGGTAATAATTCACCCCTCCACTTT.

The CDR3 sequence is CASSSYSLPTNYGYTF. The DNA for the CDR3 is TGTGCCAGCTCATCCTATTCCCTGCCCACTAACTATGGCTACACCTTC. This chain connects TRBV18 to TRBJ1-2; D uncertain. Germline V gene lookup returns CDR1 KGHSH and CDR2 LQKENI. The CDR3 spans 16 residues. V dropped 5 bases and J dropped 0 bases, with 16 bases sitting between them.

The rearrangement joins TRBV6-6 to TRBJ2-7, with 8 bases fitting TRBD2. Unmatched junction bases numbered 9, after V lost 2 bases and J lost 9 bases. Germline CDR1 reads MNHNY; CDR2 reads SVGAGI (reference sequence). There are 14 residues in the CDR3. CDR3 amino acids: CASSYAAGGSGQYV. The DNA for the CDR3 is TGTGCCAGCAGTTACGCCGCGGGGGGTTCAGGGCAGTACGTC.

This chain connects TRBV6-1 to TRBJ1-1; no clear D gene. Trimming cost V 6 bases and J 0 bases, with 14 bases left between them. Germline CDR1 reads MNHNS; CDR2 reads SASEGT. The CDR3 spans 15 residues. This CDR3 reads CASSRRAGMNTEAFF. CDR3 in DNA: TGTGCCAGCAGCCGCCGGGCGGGTATGAACACTGAAGCTTTCTTT.

V usage is TRBV5-4 and J usage is TRBJ2-1; 10 bases match TRBD1. The ends lost 4 bases at V and 8 bases at J; junction bases unmatched: 9. This CDR3 contains 15 residues. Germline values: CDR1 SGHNT, CDR2 YYREEE (reference sequence). The CDR3 region is CASSPDRGLGDEQFF. Here the CDR3 DNA reads TGTGCCAGCAGCCCAGACAGGGGGCTGGGGGATGAGCAGTTCTTC.

This chain uses TRBV11-2 with TRBJ2-5; 7 nucleotides match TRBD2. CDR3 length equals 15 residues. The V gene's germline CDR1 is SGHAT and CDR2 FQNNGV. After removal of 5 bases from V and 5 bases from J, the junction contained 11 bases not matched to a gene. The CDR3 coding sequence is TGTGCCAGCAGCCAGCACGGAGCGGGATGGGAGACCCAGTACTTC. It translates to CASSQHGAGWETQYF.

In its sample, this clone was seen a few times. The chain carries TRBV6-6 and TRBJ2-1, with 11 bases identical to TRBD2. CDR3 length equals 16 residues. The trim removed 6 bases at V and 7 bases at J, leaving 11 bases unmatched. From germline, CDR1 is MNHNY and CDR2 SVGAGI (reference sequence). The CDR3 protein is CASSTYSGRAGNEQFF. Written as DNA, the CDR3 is TGTGCCAGCAGCACATATAGCGGGAGGGCTGGAAATGAGCAGTTCTTC.

The gene calls are TRBV15 and TRBJ2-1; TRBD2 matches at 8 bases. The CDR3 sequence is 18 residues long. Trimming removed 3 bases from V and 0 bases from J; junction bases left unmatched: 10. Germline V gene lookup returns CDR1 LNHNV and CDR2 YYDKDF (reference sequence). For the CDR3, the DNA is TGTGCCACCAGCAGGTTATTCTATAGCGGGAACTCCTACAATGAGCAGTTCTTC. Protein sequence: CATSRLFYSGNSYNEQFF.

The V and J genes are TRBV7-9 and TRBJ1-2; D remains ambiguous. Germline lookup yields CDR1 SEHNR and CDR2 FQNEAQ (reference sequence). This CDR3 spans 12 amino acids. Trimming left V 5 bases short and J 5 bases short, with 9 bases between. CDR3 DNA sequence: TGTGCCAGCAGCGCGAATTCTTATGGCTACACCTTC. It specifies CASSANSYGYTF.

The V and J genes are TRBV27 and TRBJ2-7; 10 positions match TRBD2. This CDR3 spans 15 amino acids. Germline CDR1 is MNHEY and CDR2 is SMNVEV (reference sequence). The V segment lost 3 bases and the J segment 0 bases; nucleotides outside the gene matches: 2. The CDR3 here is CASSLGTSVSYEQYV. Here the CDR3 DNA reads TGTGCCAGCAGTTTGGGGACTAGCGTCTCCTACGAGCAGTACGTC.

V and J are TRBV5-4 and TRBJ1-3; possibly TRBD1 for D (6 bases). V shed 2 bases and J shed 4 bases, with 10 bases lying between them. There are 14 residues in the CDR3. Germline values: CDR1 SGHNT, CDR2 YYREEE (reference sequence). The CDR3 region has the DNA TGTGCCAGCAGCTTCGGAGACAGGGGAAACACCATATATTTT. Translating it yields CASSFGDRGNTIYF.

Only a few counts were recorded for this clone. J is TRBJ2-1 and V is TRBV5-1; 8 nucleotides match TRBD1. CDR3 length equals 15 residues. V shed 3 bases and J 5 bases; nucleotides not matched to a gene: 7. Germline V gives CDR1 SGHRS, CDR2 YFSETQ. This CDR3 reads CASSSWTGLDNEQFF. The DNA for the CDR3 is TGCGCCAGCAGCTCGTGGACAGGGCTGGACAATGAGCAGTTCTTC.